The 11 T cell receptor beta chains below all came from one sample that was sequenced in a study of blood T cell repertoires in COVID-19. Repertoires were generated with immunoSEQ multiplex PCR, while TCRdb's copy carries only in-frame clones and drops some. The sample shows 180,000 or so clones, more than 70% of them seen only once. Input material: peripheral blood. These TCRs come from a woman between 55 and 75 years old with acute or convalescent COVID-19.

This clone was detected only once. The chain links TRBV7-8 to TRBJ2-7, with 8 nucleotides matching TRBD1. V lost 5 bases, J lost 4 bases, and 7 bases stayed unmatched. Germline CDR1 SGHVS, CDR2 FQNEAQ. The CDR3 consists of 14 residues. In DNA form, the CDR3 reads TGTGCCAGCAGCCCCGGACAGGGCAAATACGAGCAGTACGTC. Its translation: CASSPGQGKYEQYV.

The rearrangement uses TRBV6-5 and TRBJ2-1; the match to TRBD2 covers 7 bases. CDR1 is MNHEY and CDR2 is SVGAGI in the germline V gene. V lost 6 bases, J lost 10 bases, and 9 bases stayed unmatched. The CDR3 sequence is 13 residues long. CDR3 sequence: CASSSGPGLEQFF. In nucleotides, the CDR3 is TGTGCCAGCAGCAGTGGACCGGGACTAGAGCAGTTCTTC.

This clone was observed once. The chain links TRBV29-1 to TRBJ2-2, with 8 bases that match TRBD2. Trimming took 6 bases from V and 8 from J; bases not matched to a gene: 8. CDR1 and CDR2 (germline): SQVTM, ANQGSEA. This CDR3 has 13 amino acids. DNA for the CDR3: TGCAGCGTCCGAAGCGGGAGTGAAGGGGAGCTGTTTTTT. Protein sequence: CSVRSGSEGELFF.

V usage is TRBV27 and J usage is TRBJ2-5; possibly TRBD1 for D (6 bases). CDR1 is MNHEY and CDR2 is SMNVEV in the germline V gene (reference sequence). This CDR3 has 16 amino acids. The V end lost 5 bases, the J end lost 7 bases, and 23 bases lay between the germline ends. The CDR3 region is CASSRTPGQGRGTQYF. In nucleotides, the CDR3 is TGTGCCAGCAGTAGAACCCCGGGACAAGGTAGAGGGACCCAGTACTTC.

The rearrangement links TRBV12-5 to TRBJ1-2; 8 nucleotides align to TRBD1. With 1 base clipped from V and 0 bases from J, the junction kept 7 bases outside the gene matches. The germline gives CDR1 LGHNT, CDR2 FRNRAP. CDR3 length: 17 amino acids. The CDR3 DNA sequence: TGTGCTAGTGGTTTGGCCATCCGGGACAGGCCTAACTATGGCTACACCTTC. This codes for CASGLAIRDRPNYGYTF.

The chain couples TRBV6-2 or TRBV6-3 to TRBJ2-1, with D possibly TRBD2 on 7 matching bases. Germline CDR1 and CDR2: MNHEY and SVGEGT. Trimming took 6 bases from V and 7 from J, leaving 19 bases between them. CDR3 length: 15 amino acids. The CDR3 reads CASSSLATGRNEQFF. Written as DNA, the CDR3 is TGTGCCAGCAGCTCACTAGCGACAGGCCGGAATGAGCAGTTCTTC.

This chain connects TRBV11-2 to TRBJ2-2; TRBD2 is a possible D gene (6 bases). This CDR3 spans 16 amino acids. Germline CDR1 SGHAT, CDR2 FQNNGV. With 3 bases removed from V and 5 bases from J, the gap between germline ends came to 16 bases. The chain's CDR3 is CASSFLALVNTGELFF. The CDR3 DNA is TGTGCCAGCAGCTTTCTAGCGTTAGTAAATACCGGGGAGCTGTTTTTT.

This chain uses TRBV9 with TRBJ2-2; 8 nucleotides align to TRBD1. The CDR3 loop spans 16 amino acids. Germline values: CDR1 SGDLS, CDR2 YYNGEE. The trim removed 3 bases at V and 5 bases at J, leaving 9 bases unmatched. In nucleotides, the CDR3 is TGTGCCAGCAGCGGTCCAGGGGGCGAGGGGACCGGGGAGCTGTTTTTT. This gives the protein CASSGPGGEGTGELFF.

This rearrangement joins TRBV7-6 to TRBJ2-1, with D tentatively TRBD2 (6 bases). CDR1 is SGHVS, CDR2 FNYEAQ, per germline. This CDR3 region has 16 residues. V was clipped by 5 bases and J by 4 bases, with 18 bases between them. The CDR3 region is CASSRRGSGPYNEQFF. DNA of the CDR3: TGTGCCAGCAGCCGGCGGGGTAGCGGACCATACAATGAGCAGTTCTTC.

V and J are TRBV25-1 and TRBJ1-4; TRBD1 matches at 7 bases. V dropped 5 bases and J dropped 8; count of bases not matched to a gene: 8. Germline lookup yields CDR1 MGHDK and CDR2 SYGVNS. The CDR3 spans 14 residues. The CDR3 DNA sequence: TGTGCCAGCAGTATAGGGGGCAGAAGGGAAAAACTGTTTTTT. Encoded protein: CASSIGGRREKLFF.

CDR3 in DNA: TGTGCCAGCAGCAAACGTGAGCAGGGGGAAGGCTACACTGAAGCTTTCTTT. It translates to CASSKREQGEGYTEAFF. J is TRBJ1-1 and V is TRBV21-1; the DNA was not used to check the table's D call, TRBD1. TRBV21-1 is a pseudogene locus. The length of the CDR3 is 17 residues.